This T cell receptor beta chain was documented in a study of blood T cell repertoires in COVID-19. Across the whole study: There were acute and convalescent COVID-19 samples, and they came from the United States, Italy and Spain.

V trimming: 3 bases; J trimming: 2 bases; junction bases outside the gene matches: 3. Germline V gives CDR1 LGHNA, CDR2 YSLEER. This CDR3 is 15 amino acids long. Assay: immunoSEQ multiplex PCR; the TCRdb copy retains only in-frame clones and omits some. The sample lists about 150,000 clones; under 95% were seen once. The TCR comes from a middle-aged man with acute or convalescent COVID-19. The source material was peripheral blood. This chain uses TRBV4-3 with TRBJ2-1; 8 bases fit TRBD2. The CDR3 region has the DNA TGCGCCAGCAGCCATTCAGCGGGGGCCTACAATGAGCAGTTCTTC. It specifies CASSHSAGAYNEQFF.